This TCR beta chain was recorded in a study of human T cells and chemical hapten exposure. Study context: The study lasted roughly 26 weeks, and patients were dosed weekly with diphenylcyclopropenone on the scalp throughout.

Trimming cost V 4 bases and J 5 bases, with 12 bases left between them. This CDR3 is built from 15 residues. From germline, CDR1 is MNHNS and CDR2 SASEGT. TCRdb processed the RACE reads anew with MiXCR; each CDR3 protein has one entry. This table holds 50,000 to 70,000 distinct CDR3 sequences, roughly 12% found once. Specified time point: patch test 3, about 24 weeks after DPC sensitization. Stated treatment: therapeutic diphenylcyclopropenone sensitization with weekly scalp DPC. The source was whole blood, collected in connection with sensitization to the hapten diphenylcyclopropenone (DPC). This clonotype was sampled from a man aged 25 to 40 with alopecia areata. Some clones in this sample may be carry-over from other donors' samples. The chain has TRBV6-1 and TRBJ1-6; D possibly corresponds to TRBD1 (5 bases). CDR3 protein: CASSARTPDNSPLHF. The CDR3 DNA reads TGTGCCAGCAGTGCGAGGACACCCGATAATTCACCCCTCCACTTT.